This T cell receptor (beta chain) is drawn from a study of PD-L1 blockade in urothelial cancer. Germline V gene sequence: CDR1 SGHNT, CDR2 YYREEE (reference sequence). Trimming took off 0 bases at V and 7 bases at J, with 19 bases between the two ends. This CDR3 has 16 residues. Generated by immunoSEQ multiplex PCR, the TCRdb table keeps only in-frame clones and is missing some. In the table there are 80,000 to 130,000 clones, about nine tenths of which are singletons. J is TRBJ2-5 and V is TRBV5-4; D might be TRBD2 (5 bases). This receptor was identified in a woman of 80 years or more with urothelial cancer. The source was PBMCs, collected around atezolizumab (anti-PD-L1) treatment. The CDR3 bases are TGTGCCAGCAGCTTGGCCAACCCCGGGATTACCGGGACCCAGTACTTC. Protein sequence: CASSLANPGITGTQYF. The whole variable domain, filled in from reference TRBV5-4 and TRBJ2-5, reads ETGVTQSPTHLIKTRGQQVTLRCSSQSGHNTVSWYQQALGQGPQFIFQYYREEENGRGNFPPRFSGLQFPNYSSELNVNALELDDSALYLCASSLANPGITGTQYFGPGTRLLVL.